This T cell receptor beta chain was documented in a study of shared clonotypes between healthy human individuals. Study context: The study enrolled two women and a few men aged 18 to 49. Study observations and caveats: Rarefaction showed sorted-subset sequencing was incomplete despite large depth.

Assay used: immunoSEQ multiplex PCR; TCRdb lists only in-frame clones, some missing. The sample lists hundreds of thousands of clones, about 96% occurring once. This CDR3 spans 15 amino acids. V lost 0 bases and J lost 3; bases outside the gene matches: 5. Germline CDR1 and CDR2: MGHRA and YSYEKL. CD8 cells regarded as naive lacked CD45RO, were positively chosen for CCR7, and omitted terminally differentiated effector memory CD45RA+ cells. Healthy and HIV-negative, the adult donors had no recent acute infections or vaccinations. Concerning this clone itself: What it binds is unknown.

This sequence was found in a young man in good health. The sample taken for sequencing was naive CD8+ T cells sorted from blood. V usage is TRBV4-1 and J usage is TRBJ2-7, with 7 bases that match TRBD1. Here the CDR3 DNA reads TGCGCCAGCAGCCAAGAGGGGACAGCCATCTACGAGCAGTACTTC. The encoded protein is CASSQEGTAIYEQYF.